This T cell receptor (beta chain) was retrieved from a study of blood T cell repertoires in COVID-19. Study-wide context: Sources were T cells, B-cell-depleted T cells, or PBMCs; the material itself was cDNA or gDNA.

Here immunoSEQ multiplex PCR was the method, and the copy in TCRdb shows in-frame clones only, minus some. Counted here are tens of thousands of clones, about 86% occurring once; the ten biggest clones make up 7.5% to 9.5%. This CDR3 spans 15 amino acids. Trimming removed 5 bases from V and 1 base from J; junction bases left unmatched: 5. Germline values: CDR1 SGHAT, CDR2 FQNNGV. This chain connects TRBV11-2 to TRBJ1-1, with TRBD1 matching 9 bases. This clonotype originated in a woman in her 70s with acute or convalescent COVID-19. What was sequenced was peripheral blood. This chain's CDR3 is CASSPRDRANTEAFF. CDR3 bases: TGTGCCAGCAGCCCACGGGACAGGGCGAACACTGAAGCTTTCTTT.